These 9 T cell receptor beta chains were all obtained from the same sample, sequenced in a study of T cell responses to AZD1222 COVID-19 vaccine. The protocol was immunoSEQ multiplex PCR, while the TCRdb copy is restricted to in-frame clones and leaves out a portion. Counted here are 95,000 to 100,000 clones, 91% occurring once; the ten biggest clones make up around 8.3%. This specimen was peripheral blood, taken 28 days after the second AZD1222 dose. The source of these receptors is an adult who received the AZD1222 COVID-19 vaccine.

The chain uses TRBV2 and TRBJ2-2; D possibly uses TRBD1 or TRBD2 (6 bases each). The CDR3 loop spans 15 amino acids. The V gene lost 7 bases and the J gene lost 2 bases, with 14 bases spanning the gap. Germline CDR1 and CDR2: SNHLY and FYNNEI. CDR3 protein: CASIGGGVNTGELFF. CDR3 DNA sequence: TGTGCCAGCATCGGGGGCGGGGTCAACACCGGGGAGCTGTTTTTT.

The rearrangement links TRBV5-1 to TRBJ2-4, with D possibly matching TRBD2 (6 bases). Trimming shortened V by 0 bases and J by 3 bases, and 7 bases separated the two germline ends. The CDR3 covers 14 residues. From germline, CDR1 is SGHRS and CDR2 YFSETQ. CDR3 residues: CASSLAGGKNIQYF. As DNA, the CDR3 is TGCGCCAGCAGCTTGGCCGGGGGCAAAAACATTCAGTACTTC.

This clone is a singleton in its sample. The rearrangement joins TRBV19 to TRBJ1-2; 8 bases map to TRBD1. The trim removed 4 bases at V and 4 bases at J, leaving 11 bases unmatched. The CDR3 has 16 amino acids. From germline, CDR1 is LNHDA and CDR2 SQIVND (reference sequence). The CDR3 DNA follows: TGTGCCAGTAGTACCTTGGACAGGGCACGGACCTATGGCTACACCTTC. This encodes CASSTLDRARTYGYTF.

In nucleotides, the CDR3 is TGTGCCAGCTCACCCGCGACAGGGGCCACAGATACGCAGTATTTT. Translated, it gives CASSPATGATDTQYF. The V gene is TRBV18, the J gene TRBJ2-3; 8 bases line up with TRBD1. The CDR3 extends over 15 amino acids. Germline values: CDR1 KGHSH, CDR2 LQKENI. With 3 bases clipped from V and 2 bases from J, the junction kept 4 bases outside the gene matches.

The J gene is TRBJ2-1, the V gene TRBV4-1; unclear D gene. Germline CDR1 is MGHRA and CDR2 is YSYEKL. CDR3 length: 15 amino acids. V lost 0 bases and J 4 bases, leaving 10 bases between the germline ends. CDR3 nucleotides: TGCGCCAGCAGCCAAGAGGGGATCCGTTACAATGAGCAGTTCTTC. It specifies CASSQEGIRYNEQFF.

This clone has a single count. The J gene is TRBJ1-1, the V gene TRBV27; 7 bases align to TRBD1. V shed 4 bases and J 5 bases; nucleotides not matched to a gene: 4. The CDR3 spans 13 residues. Germline-derived CDR1 and CDR2 are MNHEY and SMNVEV (reference sequence). The CDR3 sequence is CASSSTGETEAFF. As DNA, the CDR3 is TGTGCCAGCAGTTCAACAGGGGAGACTGAAGCTTTCTTT.

V is TRBV3-1 (or the pseudogene TRBV3-2) and J is TRBJ1-2; D is unresolved. CDR1 is LGHDT, CDR2 YNNKEL, per germline (reference sequence). CDR3 size: 13 residues. V was cut by 0 bases and J by 11 bases, with 13 bases left in between. The CDR3 sequence: CASSQESRASYTF. CDR3 DNA sequence: TGTGCCAGCAGCCAAGAATCACGGGCGTCATACACCTTC.

The chain carries TRBV25-1 and TRBJ1-2; D gene uncertain. Germline assignment: CDR1 MGHDK and CDR2 SYGVNS. The CDR3 covers 16 residues. Trimming took 2 bases from V and 0 from J, leaving 13 bases between them. In DNA form, the CDR3 reads TGTGCCAGCAGTGAAACCCATTACGGGTCTAACTATGGCTACACCTTC. This translates into CASSETHYGSNYGYTF.

The J gene is TRBJ1-1, the V gene TRBV9; 7 bases match TRBD1. Germline CDR1 SGDLS, CDR2 YYNGEE. With V trimmed by 4 bases and J by 0 bases, 6 bases remained unmatched. The CDR3 runs 15 residues. As DNA, the CDR3 is TGTGCCAGCAGCCCGACAGGGAGCATGAACACTGAAGCTTTCTTT. It yields the protein CASSPTGSMNTEAFF. Combining the CDR3 with reference TRBV9 and TRBJ1-1 gives the whole variable domain DSGVTQTPKHLITATGQRVTLRCSPRSGDLSVYWYQQSLDQGLQFLIQYYNGEERAKGNILERFSAQQFPDLHSELNLSSLELGDSALYFCASSPTGSMNTEAFFGQGTRLTVV.